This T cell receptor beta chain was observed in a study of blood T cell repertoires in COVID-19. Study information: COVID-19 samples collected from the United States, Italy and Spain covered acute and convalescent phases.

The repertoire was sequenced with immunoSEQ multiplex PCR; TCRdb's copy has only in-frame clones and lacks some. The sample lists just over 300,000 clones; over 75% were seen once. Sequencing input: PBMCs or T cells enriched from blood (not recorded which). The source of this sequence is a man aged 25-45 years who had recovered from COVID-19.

CDR3 region: CASSLMGQAYEQYF. The CDR3 DNA reads as TGTGCCAGCAGCCTCATGGGGCAGGCCTACGAGCAGTACTTC. The rearrangement joins TRBV3-1 (or the pseudogene TRBV3-2) to TRBJ2-7, with D perhaps TRBD1 (5 bases). CDR1 and CDR2 from the germline V gene are LGHDT and YNNKEL (reference sequence). V lost 4 bases to trimming and J lost 2 bases, with 12 bases between them. The CDR3 is 14 residues long.